This TCR beta chain was documented in a study of T cells in Graves' hyperthyroidism and ophthalmopathy. Whole-study context: The blood sample was taken at first diagnosis, before treatment began. General study findings and limits: Most thyroid clonotypes with frequency above 0.001 were detected in blood. Separating ophthalmopathy from stable hyperthyroidism was achieved by a 13 V-J model.

Of note for this clonotype: Its target is unknown.

Individuals with ophthalmopathy presented a Clinical Activity Score of at least 3, a NOSPECS grade of at least 4 and a duration under 3 months. Amplification targeted TCR beta CDR3 regions from RNA transcripts. The HTBI set primed first-round TCR CDR3 RT-PCR. TCRdb itself ran the multiplex PCR reads through MiXCR, one entry per CDR3 protein. The sample shows roughly 640,000 distinct CDR3 sequences, roughly 15% of them seen only once. V was trimmed by 6 bases and J by 7 bases, leaving 12 bases between them. The CDR3 has 13 residues. Germline CDR1 reads MDHEN; CDR2 reads SYDVKM. This clonotype was sampled from a woman between 40 and 50 years old with Graves' ophthalmopathy. V and J are TRBV28 and TRBJ2-2; TRBD1 is a possible D gene (5 bases). The specimen was blood. DNA of the CDR3: TGTGCCAGCAGAACAGGCGGAGTCGGGGAGCTGTTTTTT. Protein product: CASRTGGVGELFF.